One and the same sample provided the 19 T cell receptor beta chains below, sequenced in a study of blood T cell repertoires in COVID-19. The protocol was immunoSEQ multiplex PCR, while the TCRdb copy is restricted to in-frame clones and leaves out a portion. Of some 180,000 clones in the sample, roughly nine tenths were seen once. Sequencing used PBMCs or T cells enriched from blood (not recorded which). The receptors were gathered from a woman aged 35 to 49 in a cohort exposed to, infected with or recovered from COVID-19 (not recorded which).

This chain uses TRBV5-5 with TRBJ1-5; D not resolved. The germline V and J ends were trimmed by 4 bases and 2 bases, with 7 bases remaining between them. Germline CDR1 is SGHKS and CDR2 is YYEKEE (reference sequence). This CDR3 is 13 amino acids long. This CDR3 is CASSPSGNQPQHF. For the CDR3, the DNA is TGTGCCAGCAGCCCCTCGGGCAATCAGCCCCAGCATTTT.

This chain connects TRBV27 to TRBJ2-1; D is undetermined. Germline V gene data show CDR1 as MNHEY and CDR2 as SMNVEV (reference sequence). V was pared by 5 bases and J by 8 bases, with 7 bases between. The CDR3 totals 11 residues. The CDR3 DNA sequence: TGTGCCAGCAGTCACGGGTATGAGCAGTTCTTC. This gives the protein CASSHGYEQFF.

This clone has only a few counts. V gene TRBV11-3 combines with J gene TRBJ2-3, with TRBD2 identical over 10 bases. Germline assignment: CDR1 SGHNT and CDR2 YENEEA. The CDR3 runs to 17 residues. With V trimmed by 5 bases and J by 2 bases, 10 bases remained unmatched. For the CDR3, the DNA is TGTGCCAGCAGCCCCCTAACTAGCGGGGATTTCACAGATACGCAGTATTTT. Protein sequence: CASSPLTSGDFTDTQYF.

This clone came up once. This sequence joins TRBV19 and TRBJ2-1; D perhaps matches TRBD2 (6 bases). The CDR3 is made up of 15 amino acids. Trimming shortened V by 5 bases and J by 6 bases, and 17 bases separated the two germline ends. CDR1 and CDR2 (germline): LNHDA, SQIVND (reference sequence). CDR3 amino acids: CASSPIAEMGNEQFF. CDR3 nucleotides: TGTGCCAGTAGTCCAATAGCGGAGATGGGCAATGAGCAGTTCTTC.

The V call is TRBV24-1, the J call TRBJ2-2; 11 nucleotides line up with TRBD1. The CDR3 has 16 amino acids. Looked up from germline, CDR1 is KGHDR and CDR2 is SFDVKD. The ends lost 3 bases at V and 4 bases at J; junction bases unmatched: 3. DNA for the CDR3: TGTGCCACCAGTGATGCGGACAGGGGGCCCACCGGGGAGCTGTTTTTT. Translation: CATSDADRGPTGELFF.

The CDR3 sequence: CASSFYIAGLRVETQYF. CDR3 DNA sequence: TGTGCCAGCAGCTTTTACATAGCGGGTTTGAGGGTTGAGACCCAGTACTTC. The V call is TRBV5-4, the J call TRBJ2-5; 7 bases line up with TRBD2. Germline V gene sequence: CDR1 SGHNT, CDR2 YYREEE (reference sequence). Losses at the gene ends were 2 bases for V and 5 bases for J; bases not matched to a gene: 15. This CDR3 has 17 residues.

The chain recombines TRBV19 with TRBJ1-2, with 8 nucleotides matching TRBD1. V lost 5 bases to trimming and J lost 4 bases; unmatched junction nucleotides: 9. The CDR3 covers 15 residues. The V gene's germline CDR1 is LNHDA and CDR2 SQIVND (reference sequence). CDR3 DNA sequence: TGTGCCAGTAGTTCACAGGGGGTCGGGGCCTATGGCTACACCTTC. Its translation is CASSSQGVGAYGYTF. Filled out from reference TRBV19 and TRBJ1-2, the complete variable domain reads DGGITQSPKYLFRKEGQNVTLSCEQNLNHDAMYWYRQDPGQGLRLIYYSQIVNDFQKGDIAEGYSVSREKKESFPLTVTSAQKNPTAFYLCASSSQGVGAYGYTFGSGTRLTVV.

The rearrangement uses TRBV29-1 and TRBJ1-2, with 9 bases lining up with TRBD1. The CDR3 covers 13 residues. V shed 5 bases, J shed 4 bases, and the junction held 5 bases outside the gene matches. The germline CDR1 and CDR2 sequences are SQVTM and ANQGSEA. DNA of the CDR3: TGCAGCGTTAAGACAGGGGGAGGCTATGGCTACACCTTC. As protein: CSVKTGGGYGYTF.

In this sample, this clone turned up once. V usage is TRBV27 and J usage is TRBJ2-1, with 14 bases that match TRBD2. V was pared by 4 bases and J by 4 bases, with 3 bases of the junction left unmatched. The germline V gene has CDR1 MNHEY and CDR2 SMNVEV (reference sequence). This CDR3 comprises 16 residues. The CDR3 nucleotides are TGTGCCAGCAGTTGGACTAGCGGGGGGCAATACAATGAGCAGTTCTTC. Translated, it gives CASSWTSGGQYNEQFF.

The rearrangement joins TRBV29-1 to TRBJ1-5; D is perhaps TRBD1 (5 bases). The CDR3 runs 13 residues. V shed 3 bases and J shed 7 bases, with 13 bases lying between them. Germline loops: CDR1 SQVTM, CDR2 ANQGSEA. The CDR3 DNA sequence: TGCAGCGTTGAGTCAGGGAGGGGACAGCCCCAGCATTTT. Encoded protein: CSVESGRGQPQHF.

This chain's CDR3 is CASSPPTGATEAFF. Here the CDR3 DNA reads TGTGCCAGCAGCCCACCCACAGGGGCGACTGAAGCTTTCTTT. The gene calls are TRBV7-9 and TRBJ1-1; 7 positions match TRBD1. This CDR3 contains 14 residues. J lost 5 bases, V lost 5 bases, and 8 bases had no gene match. Looked up from germline, CDR1 is SEHNR and CDR2 is FQNEAQ (reference sequence).

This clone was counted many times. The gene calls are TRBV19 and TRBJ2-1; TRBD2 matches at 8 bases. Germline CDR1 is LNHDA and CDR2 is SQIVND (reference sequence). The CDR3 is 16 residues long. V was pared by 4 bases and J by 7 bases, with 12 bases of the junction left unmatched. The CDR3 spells CASSTIAGLLSNEQFF. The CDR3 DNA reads TGTGCCAGTAGTACCATAGCGGGGCTCTTGTCAAATGAGCAGTTCTTC.

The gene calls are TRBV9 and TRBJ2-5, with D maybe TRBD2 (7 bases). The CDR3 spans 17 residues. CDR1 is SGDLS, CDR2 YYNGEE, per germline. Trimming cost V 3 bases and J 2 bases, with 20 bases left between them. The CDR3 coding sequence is TGTGCCAGCAGCGAGGGGGGGGCCTCGGGGTGGCAAGAGACCCAGTACTTC. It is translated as CASSEGGASGWQETQYF.

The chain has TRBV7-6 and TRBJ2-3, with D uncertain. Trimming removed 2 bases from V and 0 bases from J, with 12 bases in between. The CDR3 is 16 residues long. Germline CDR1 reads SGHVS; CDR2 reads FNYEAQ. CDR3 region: CASSLSRGPSTDTQYF. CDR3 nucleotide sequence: TGTGCCAGCAGCTTATCTCGAGGTCCGAGCACAGATACGCAGTATTTT.

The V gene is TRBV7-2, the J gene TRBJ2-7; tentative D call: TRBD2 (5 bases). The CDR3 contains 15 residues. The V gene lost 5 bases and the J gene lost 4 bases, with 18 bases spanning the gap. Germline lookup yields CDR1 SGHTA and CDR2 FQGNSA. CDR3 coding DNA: TGTGCCAGCAGCGGAGAGGGTAGAGGTTTGTACGAGCAGTACTTC. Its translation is CASSGEGRGLYEQYF.

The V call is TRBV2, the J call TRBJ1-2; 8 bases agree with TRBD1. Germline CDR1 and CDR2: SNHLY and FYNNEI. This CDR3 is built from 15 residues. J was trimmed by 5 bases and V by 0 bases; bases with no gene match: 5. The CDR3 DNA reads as TGTGCCAGCAGTGAAGCGCAAACAGGGGGATATGGCTACACCTTC. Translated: CASSEAQTGGYGYTF.

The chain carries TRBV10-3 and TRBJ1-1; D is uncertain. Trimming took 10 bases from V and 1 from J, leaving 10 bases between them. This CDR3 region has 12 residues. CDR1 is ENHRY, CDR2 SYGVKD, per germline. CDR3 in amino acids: CATARENTEAFF. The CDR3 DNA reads TGTGCCACCGCGAGAGAGAACACTGAAGCTTTCTTT.

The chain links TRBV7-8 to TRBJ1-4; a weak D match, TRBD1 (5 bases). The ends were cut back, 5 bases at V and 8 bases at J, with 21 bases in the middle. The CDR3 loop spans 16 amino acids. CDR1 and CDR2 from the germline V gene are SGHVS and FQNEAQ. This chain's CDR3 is CASSPLRGGLREKLFF. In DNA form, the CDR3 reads TGTGCCAGCAGCCCCTTGCGGGGGGGACTCAGGGAAAAACTGTTTTTT.

The CDR3 sequence is CASSPRLAGTSTDTQYF. Written as DNA, the CDR3 is TGTGCCAGCAGCCCGCGACTAGCGGGGACTAGCACAGATACGCAGTATTTT. The chain combines TRBV11-2 with TRBJ2-3, with 11 positions matching TRBD2. With V trimmed by 5 bases and J by 0 bases, 7 bases remained unmatched. The CDR3 is 17 amino acids. Germline CDR1 SGHAT, CDR2 FQNNGV.